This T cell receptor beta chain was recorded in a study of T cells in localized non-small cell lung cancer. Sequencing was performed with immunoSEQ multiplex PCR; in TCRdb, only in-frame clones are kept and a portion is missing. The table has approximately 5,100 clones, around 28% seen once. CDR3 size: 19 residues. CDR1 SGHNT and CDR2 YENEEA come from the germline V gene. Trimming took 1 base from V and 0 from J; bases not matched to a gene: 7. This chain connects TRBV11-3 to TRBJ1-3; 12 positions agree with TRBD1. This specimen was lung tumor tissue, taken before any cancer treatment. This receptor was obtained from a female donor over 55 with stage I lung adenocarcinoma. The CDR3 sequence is CASSLVGTGGAGSGNTIYF. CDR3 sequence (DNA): TGTGCCAGCAGCTTAGTTGGGACAGGGGGCGCCGGCTCTGGAAACACCATATATTTT.